This record looks at one TCR beta chain sequence and its context. Its antigen remains unknown. The repertoire was sequenced with immunoSEQ multiplex PCR; TCRdb's copy has only in-frame clones and lacks some. The data show about 120,000 clones, about 93% seen once. The sample comes from a study of T cell responses to AZD1222 COVID-19 vaccine. Study-wide results and caveats: It should be noted that donors were predominantly white British and more often female, and clonal diversity was possibly underestimated. A rise in Spike-specific TCR breadth and depth followed two AZD1222 doses. Among AZD1222 vaccinees, only five or six were seropositive at baseline. Every sample of the repertoires postdated the peak T cell response.

The germline V gene encodes CDR1 DFQATT and CDR2 SNEGSKA (reference sequence). The CDR3 consists of 15 residues. V was trimmed by 3 bases and J by 8 bases, leaving 20 bases between them. The sample here was peripheral blood, taken 28 days after the second AZD1222 dose. This clonotype originated in an adult who received the AZD1222 COVID-19 vaccine. The V call is TRBV20-1, the J call TRBJ2-1; D is unresolved. The CDR3 loop reads CSASRSTPFLDEQFF. For the CDR3, the DNA is TGCAGTGCTAGTCGTTCGACTCCCTTTTTAGATGAGCAGTTCTTC.